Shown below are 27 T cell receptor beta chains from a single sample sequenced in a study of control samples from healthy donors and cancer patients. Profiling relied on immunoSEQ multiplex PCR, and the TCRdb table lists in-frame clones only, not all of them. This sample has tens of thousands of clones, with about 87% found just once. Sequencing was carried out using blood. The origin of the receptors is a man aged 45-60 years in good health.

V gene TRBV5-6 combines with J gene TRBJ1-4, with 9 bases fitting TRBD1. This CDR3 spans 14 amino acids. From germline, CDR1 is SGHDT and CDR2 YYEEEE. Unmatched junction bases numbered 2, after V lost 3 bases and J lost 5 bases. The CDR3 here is CASSSGTGNEKLFF. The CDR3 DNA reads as TGTGCCAGCAGCTCCGGGACAGGGAATGAAAAACTGTTTTTT.

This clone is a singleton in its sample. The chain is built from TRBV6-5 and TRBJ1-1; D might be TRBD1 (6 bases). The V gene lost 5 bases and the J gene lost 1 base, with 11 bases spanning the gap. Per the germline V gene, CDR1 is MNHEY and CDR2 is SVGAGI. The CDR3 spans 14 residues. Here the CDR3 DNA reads TGTGCCAGCAGTACGTTCAGGGGGAACACTGAAGCTTTCTTT. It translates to CASSTFRGNTEAFF.

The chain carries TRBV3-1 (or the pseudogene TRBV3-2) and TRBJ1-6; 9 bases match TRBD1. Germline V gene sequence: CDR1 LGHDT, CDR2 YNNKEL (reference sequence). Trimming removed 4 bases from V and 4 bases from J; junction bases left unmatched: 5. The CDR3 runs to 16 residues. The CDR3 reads CASSPNRGPYNSPLHF. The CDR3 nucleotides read TGTGCCAGCAGCCCAAACAGGGGGCCTTATAATTCACCCCTCCACTTT.

The CDR3 DNA reads TGTGCCAGCTGCAGGGATGGCAATCAGCCCCAGCATTTT. This gives the protein CASCRDGNQPQHF. The chain uses TRBV2 and TRBJ1-5, with TRBD1 as a possible D gene (5 bases). The CDR3 extends over 13 amino acids. Germline V CDR1 and CDR2: SNHLY, FYNNEI. Deletions cut 8 bases from V and 2 bases from J, with 10 bases between.

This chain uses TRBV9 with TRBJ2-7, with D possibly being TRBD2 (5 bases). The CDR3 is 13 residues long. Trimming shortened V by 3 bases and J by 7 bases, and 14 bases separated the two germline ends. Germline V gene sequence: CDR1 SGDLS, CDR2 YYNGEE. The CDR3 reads CASSAWTGMEQYF. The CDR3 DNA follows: TGTGCCAGCAGCGCCTGGACGGGGATGGAGCAGTACTTC.

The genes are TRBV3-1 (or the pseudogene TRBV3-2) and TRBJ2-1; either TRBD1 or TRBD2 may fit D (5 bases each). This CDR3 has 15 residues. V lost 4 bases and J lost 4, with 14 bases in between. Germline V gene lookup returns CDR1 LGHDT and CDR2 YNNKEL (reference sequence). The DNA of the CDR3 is TGTGCCAGCAGCCTCTCCGCCGGGGCTTACAATGAGCAGTTCTTC. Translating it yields CASSLSAGAYNEQFF.

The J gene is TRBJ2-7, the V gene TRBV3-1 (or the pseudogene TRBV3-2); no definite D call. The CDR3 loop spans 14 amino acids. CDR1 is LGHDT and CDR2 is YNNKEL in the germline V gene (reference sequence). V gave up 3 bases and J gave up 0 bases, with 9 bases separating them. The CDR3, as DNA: TGTGCCAGCAGCCACGCTTCGAACTCCTACGAGCAGTACTTC. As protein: CASSHASNSYEQYF.

Here the CDR3 DNA reads TGTGCCAGAGATGCCCTGGGGAGCACTGAAGCTTTCTTT. This encodes CARDALGSTEAFF. This chain links TRBV12-3 or TRBV12-4 with TRBJ1-1; D gene uncertain. V shed 9 bases and J shed 4 bases, with 15 bases lying between them. The CDR3 is 13 residues long.

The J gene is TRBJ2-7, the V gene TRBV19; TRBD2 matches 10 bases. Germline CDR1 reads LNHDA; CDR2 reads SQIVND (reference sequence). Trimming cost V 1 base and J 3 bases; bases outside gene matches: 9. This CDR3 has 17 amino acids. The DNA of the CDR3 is TGTGCCAGTAGTATAGGGGTAGCGGGAGGTTACGGCTACGAGCAGTACTTC. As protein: CASSIGVAGGYGYEQYF.

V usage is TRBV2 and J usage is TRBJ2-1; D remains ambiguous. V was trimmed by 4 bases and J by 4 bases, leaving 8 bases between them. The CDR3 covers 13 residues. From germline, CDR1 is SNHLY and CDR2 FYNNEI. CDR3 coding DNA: TGTGCCAGCAGTGGGAACGGGTACAATGAGCAGTTCTTC. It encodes CASSGNGYNEQFF.

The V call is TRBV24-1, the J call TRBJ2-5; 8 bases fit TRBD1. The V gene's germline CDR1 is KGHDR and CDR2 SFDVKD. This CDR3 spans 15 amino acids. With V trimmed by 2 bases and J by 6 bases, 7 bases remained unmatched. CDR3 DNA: TGTGCCACCAGTGATTCAAGGACAGGGTTGAAGACCCAGTACTTC. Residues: CATSDSRTGLKTQYF.

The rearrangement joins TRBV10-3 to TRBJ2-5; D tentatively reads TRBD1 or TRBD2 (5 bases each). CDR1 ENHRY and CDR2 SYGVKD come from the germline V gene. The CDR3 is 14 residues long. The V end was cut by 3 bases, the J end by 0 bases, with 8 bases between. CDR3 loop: CAISDWGYQETQYF. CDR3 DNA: TGTGCCATCAGTGATTGGGGGTACCAAGAGACCCAGTACTTC.

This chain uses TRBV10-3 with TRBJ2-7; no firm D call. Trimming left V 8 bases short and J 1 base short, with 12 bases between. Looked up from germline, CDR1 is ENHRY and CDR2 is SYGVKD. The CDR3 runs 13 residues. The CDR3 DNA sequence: TGTGCCATCTCCGACACTTATTCCTACGAGCAGTACGTC. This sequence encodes CAISDTYSYEQYV.

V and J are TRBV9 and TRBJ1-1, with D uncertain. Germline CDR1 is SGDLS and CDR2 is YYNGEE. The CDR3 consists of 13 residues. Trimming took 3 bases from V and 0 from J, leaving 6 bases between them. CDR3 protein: CASSARLNTEAFF. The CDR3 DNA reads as TGTGCCAGCAGCGCCAGGTTGAACACTGAAGCTTTCTTT.

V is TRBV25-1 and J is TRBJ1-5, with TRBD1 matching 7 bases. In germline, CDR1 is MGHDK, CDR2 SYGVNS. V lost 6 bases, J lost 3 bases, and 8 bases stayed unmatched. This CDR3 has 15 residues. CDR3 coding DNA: TGTGCCAGCAGGGACCGACAGGGAGACAATCAGCCCCAGCATTTT. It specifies CASRDRQGDNQPQHF.

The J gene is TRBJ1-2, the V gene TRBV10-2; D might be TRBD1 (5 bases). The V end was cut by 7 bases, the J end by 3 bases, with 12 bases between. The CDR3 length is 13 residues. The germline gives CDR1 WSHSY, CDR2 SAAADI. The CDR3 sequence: CASKGNLDYGYTF. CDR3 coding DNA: TGCGCCAGCAAGGGGAACTTGGACTATGGCTACACCTTC.

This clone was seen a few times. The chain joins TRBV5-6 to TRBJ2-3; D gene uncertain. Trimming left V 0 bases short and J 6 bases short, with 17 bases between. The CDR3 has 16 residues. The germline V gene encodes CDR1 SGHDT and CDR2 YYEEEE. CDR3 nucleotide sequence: TGTGCCAGCAGCTTGGTGGTGGCGATCGGGTACGATACGCAGTATTTT. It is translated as CASSLVVAIGYDTQYF.

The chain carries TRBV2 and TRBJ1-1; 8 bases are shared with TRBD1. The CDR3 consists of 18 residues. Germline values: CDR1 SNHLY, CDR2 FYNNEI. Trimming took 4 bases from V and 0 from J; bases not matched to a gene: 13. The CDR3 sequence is CASSVDRDHLIMNTEAFF. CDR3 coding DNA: TGTGCCAGCAGTGTGGACAGGGACCACCTTATCATGAACACTGAAGCTTTCTTT.

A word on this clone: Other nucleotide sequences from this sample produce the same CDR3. In DNA form, the CDR3 reads TGTGCCAGCAGCTCGGGGCAGAACACTGAAGCTTTCTTT. This encodes CASSSGQNTEAFF. The V and J genes are TRBV7-2 and TRBJ1-1; possibly TRBD1 for D (5 bases). Between the trimmed V and J ends, which lost 4 bases and 1 base, there was a span of 7 bases. This CDR3 is 13 amino acids long. The germline V gene encodes CDR1 SGHTA and CDR2 FQGNSA.

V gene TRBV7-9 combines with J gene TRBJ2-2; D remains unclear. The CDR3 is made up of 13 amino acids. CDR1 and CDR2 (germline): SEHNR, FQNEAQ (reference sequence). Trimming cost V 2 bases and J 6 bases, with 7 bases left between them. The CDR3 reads CASSLSLPGELFF. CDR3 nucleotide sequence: TGTGCCAGCAGCTTATCGTTGCCCGGGGAGCTGTTTTTT.

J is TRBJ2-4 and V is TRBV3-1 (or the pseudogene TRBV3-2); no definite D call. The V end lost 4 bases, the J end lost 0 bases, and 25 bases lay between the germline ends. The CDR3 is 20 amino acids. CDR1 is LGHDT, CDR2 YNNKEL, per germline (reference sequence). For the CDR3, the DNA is TGTGCCAGCAGCCTGGAATGGCAGCCCCTAACCCGATTAGCCAAAAACATTCAGTACTTC. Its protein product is CASSLEWQPLTRLAKNIQYF.

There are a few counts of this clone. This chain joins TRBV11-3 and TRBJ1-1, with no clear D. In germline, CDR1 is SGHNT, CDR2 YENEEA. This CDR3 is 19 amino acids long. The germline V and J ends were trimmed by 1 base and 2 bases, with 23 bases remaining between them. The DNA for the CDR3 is TGTGCCAGCAGCTTAGGGTTGTGGGGTGGCGTCACGGCTAACACTGAAGCTTTCTTT. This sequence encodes CASSLGLWGGVTANTEAFF.

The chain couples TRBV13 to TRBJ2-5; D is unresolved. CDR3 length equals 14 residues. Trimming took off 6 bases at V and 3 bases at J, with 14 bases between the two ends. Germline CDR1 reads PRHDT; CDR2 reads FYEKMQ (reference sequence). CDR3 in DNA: TGTGCCAGCAGTCTCATCCGAAAAGAAGAGACCCAGTACTTC. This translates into CASSLIRKEETQYF.

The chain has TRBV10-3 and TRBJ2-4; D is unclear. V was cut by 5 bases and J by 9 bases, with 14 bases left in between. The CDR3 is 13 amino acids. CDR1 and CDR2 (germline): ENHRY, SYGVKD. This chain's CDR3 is CAISSPQGVIQYF. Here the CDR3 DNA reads TGTGCCATCAGTAGTCCACAAGGAGTCATTCAGTACTTC.

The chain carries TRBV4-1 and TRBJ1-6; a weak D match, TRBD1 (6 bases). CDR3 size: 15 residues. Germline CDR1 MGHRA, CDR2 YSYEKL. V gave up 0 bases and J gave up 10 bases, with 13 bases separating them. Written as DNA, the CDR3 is TGCGCCAGCAGCCAAGAGACAAGGGGGGACTCACCCCTCCACTTT. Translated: CASSQETRGDSPLHF.

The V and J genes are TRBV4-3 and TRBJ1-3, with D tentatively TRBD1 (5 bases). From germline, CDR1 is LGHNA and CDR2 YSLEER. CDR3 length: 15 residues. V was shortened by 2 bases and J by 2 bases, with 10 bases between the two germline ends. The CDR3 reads CASSQSPGTGNTIYF. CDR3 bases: TGCGCCAGCAGCCAATCCCCAGGGACTGGAAACACCATATATTTT.

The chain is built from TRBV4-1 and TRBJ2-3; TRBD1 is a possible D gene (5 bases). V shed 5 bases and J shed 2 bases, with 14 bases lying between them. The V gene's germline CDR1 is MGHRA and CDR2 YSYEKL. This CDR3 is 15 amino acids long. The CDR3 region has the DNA TGCGCCAGCAGCTCCACGGACAAGTCCACAGATACGCAGTATTTT. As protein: CASSSTDKSTDTQYF.